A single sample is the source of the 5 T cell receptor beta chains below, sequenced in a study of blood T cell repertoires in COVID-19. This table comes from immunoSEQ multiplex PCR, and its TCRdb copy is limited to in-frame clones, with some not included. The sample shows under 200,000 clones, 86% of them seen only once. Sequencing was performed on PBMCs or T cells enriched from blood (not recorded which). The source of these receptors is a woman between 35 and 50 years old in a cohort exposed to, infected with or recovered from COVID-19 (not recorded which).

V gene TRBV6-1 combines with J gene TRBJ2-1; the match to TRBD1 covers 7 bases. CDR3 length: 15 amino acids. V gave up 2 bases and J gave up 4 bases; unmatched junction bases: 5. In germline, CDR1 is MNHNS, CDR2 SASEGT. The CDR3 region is CASSERRDSYNEQFF. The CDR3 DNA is TGTGCCAGCAGTGAACGTCGGGACAGTTACAATGAGCAGTTCTTC.

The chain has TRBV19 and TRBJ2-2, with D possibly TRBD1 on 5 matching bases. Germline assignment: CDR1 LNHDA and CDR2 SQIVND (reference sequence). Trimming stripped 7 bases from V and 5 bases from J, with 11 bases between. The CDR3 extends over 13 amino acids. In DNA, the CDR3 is TGTGCCAGTAATGCAGGGCTTACCGGGGAGCTGTTTTTT. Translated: CASNAGLTGELFF.

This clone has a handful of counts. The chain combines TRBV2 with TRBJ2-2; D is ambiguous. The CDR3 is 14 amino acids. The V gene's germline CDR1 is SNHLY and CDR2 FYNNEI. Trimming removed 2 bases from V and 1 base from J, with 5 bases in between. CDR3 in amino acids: CASSEYGNTGELFF. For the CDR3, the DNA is TGTGCCAGCAGTGAATACGGGAACACCGGGGAGCTGTTTTTT. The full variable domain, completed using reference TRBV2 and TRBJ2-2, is EPEVTQTPSHQVTQMGQEVILRCVPISNHLYFYWYRQILGQKVEFLVSFYNNEISEKSEIFDDQFSVERPDGSNFTLKIRSTKLEDSAMYFCASSEYGNTGELFFGEGSRLTVL.

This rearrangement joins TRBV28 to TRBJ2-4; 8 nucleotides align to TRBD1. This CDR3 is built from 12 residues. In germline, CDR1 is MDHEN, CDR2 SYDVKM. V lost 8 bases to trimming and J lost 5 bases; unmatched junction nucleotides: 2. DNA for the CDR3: TGTGCCAGCCGGACAGGGCAAAACATTCAGTACTTC. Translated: CASRTGQNIQYF.

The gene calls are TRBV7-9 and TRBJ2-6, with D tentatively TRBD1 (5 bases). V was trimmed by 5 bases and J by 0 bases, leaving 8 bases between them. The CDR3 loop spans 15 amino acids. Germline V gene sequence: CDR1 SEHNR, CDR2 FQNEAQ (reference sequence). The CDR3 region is CASSRTRSGANVLTF. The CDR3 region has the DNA TGTGCCAGCAGCCGGACACGCTCTGGGGCCAACGTCCTGACTTTC. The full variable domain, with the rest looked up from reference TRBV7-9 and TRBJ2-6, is DTGVSQNPRHKITKRGQNVTFRCDPISEHNRLYWYRQTLGQGPEFLTYFQNEAQLEKSRLLSDRFSAERPKGSFSTLEIQRTEQGDSAMYLCASSRTRSGANVLTFGAGSRLTVL.